This T cell receptor beta chain was identified during a study of blood T cell repertoires in COVID-19. Across the whole study: Sites across the United States, Italy and Spain contributed samples from acute and convalescent COVID-19. Sources were T cells, B-cell-depleted T cells, or PBMCs; the material itself was cDNA or gDNA.

As processed by the authors: How many nucleated cells were present was estimated from reference gene primer amplification. Sequencing used immunoSEQ multiplex PCR; TCRdb keeps in-frame clones, though not all of them. That table supplies the V and J calls and clone size; D and trimming were determined from the DNA. The sample lists about 130,000 clones; under 85% were seen once. Germline values: CDR1 MNHEY, CDR2 SMNVEV (reference sequence). This CDR3 contains 13 residues. V lost 5 bases and J 5 bases, leaving 11 bases between the germline ends. The TCR was taken from a man aged 55-75 years with acute or convalescent COVID-19. The sequencing input was peripheral blood. This chain connects TRBV27 to TRBJ2-3, with D hard to call. CDR3 loop: CASSQASRDTQYF. The CDR3 DNA sequence: TGTGCCAGCAGTCAGGCGTCCAGAGATACGCAGTATTTT.